The sequence of this T cell receptor beta chain was determined in a study of metastatic and nonmetastatic thyroid tumors. TCRdb re-clonotyped the PCR reads through MiXCR. The table lists some 35,000 clones, about 40% of them singletons. Germline V gene sequence: CDR1 SGHVS, CDR2 FNYEAQ. V gave up 7 bases and J gave up 4 bases, with 11 bases separating them. This CDR3 has 13 amino acids. Each patient came to thyroid surgery without any prior treatment (of any kind). The chain links TRBV7-6 to TRBJ1-3; no clear D gene. Source material: tumor tissue. The clonotype originates from a female donor with papillary thyroid cancer or a benign thyroid nodule (not recorded which). Some clones in this sample may be carry-over from other donors' samples. The CDR3, as DNA: TGTGCCAGCACTGCCTCACCCGGAAACACCATATATTTT. It translates to CASTASPGNTIYF.